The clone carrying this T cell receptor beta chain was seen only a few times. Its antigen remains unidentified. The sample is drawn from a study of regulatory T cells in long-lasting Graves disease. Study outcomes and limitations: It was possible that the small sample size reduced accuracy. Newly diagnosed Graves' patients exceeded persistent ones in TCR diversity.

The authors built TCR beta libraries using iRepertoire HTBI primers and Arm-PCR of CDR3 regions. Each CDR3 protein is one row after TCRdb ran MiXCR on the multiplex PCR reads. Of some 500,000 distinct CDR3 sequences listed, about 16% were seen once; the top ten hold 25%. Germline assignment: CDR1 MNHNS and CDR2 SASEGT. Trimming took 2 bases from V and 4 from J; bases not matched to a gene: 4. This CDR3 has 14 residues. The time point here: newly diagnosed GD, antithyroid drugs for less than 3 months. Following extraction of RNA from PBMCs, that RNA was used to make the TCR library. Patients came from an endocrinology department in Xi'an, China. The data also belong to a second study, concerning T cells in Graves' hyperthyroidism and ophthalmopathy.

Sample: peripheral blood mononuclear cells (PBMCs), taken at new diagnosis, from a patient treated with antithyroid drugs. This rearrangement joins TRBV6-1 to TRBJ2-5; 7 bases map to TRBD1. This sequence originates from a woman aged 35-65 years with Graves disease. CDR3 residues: CASSETGDGETQYF. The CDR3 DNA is TGTGCCAGCAGTGAAACAGGGGATGGAGAGACCCAGTACTTC.